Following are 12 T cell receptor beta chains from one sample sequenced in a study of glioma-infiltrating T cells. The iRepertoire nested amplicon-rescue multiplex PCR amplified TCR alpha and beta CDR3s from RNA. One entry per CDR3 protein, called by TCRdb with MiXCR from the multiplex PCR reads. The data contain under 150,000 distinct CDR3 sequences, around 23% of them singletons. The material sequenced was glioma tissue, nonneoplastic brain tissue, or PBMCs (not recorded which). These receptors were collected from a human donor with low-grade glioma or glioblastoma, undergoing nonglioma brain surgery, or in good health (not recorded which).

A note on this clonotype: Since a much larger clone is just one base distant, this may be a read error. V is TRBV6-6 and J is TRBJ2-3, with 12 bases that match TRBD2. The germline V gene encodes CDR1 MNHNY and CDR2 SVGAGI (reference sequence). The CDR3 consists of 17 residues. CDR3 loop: CASSYGPSGGAGDAQYF. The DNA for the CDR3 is TGTGCCAGCAGTTACGGGCCTAGCGGGGGGGCCGGAGATGCGCAGTATTTT.

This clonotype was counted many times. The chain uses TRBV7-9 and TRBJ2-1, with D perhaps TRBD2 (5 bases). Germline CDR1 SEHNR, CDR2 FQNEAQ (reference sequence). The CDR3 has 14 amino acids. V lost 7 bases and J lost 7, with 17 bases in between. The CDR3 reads CASTPGSRENEQFF. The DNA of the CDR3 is TGTGCCAGCACCCCGGGGAGCAGAGAGAATGAGCAGTTCTTC.

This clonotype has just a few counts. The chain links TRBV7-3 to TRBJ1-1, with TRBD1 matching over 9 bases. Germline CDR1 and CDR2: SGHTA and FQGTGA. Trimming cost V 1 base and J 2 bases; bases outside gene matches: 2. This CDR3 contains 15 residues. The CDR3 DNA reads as TGTGCCAGCAGCTTAATGGGACAGGGAAACACTGAAGCTTTCTTT. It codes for CASSLMGQGNTEAFF.

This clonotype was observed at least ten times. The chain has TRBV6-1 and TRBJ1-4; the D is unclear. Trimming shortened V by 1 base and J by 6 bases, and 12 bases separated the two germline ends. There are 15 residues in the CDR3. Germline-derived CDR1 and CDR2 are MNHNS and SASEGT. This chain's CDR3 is CASSEEEYGDEKLFF. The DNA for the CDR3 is TGTGCCAGCAGTGAAGAAGAGTACGGGGATGAAAAACTGTTTTTT.

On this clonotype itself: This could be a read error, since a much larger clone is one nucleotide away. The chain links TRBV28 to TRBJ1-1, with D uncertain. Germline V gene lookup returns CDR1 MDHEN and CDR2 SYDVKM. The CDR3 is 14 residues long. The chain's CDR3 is CASIRGALNTEAIF. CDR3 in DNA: TGTGCCAGCATCCGAGGAGCTCTGAACACTGAAGCTATCTTT. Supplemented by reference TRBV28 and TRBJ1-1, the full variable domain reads DVKVTQSSRYLVKRTGEKVFLECVQDMDHENMFWYRQDPGLGLRLIYFSYDVKMKEKGDIPEGYSVSREKKERFSLILESASTNQTSMYLCASIRGALNTEAIFGQGTRLTVV.

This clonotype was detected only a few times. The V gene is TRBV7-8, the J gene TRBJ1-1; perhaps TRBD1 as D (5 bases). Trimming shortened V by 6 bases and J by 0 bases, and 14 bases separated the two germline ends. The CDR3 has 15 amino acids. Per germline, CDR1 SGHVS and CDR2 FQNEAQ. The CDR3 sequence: CASRSPGRLNTEAFF. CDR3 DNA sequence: TGTGCCAGCAGATCGCCGGGACGACTGAACACTGAAGCTTTCTTT.

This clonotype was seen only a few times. The CDR3 is CSVGSVGGRGNEQFF. The CDR3 region has the DNA TGCAGCGTTGGGTCTGTAGGGGGGCGAGGCAATGAGCAGTTCTTC. The chain recombines TRBV29-1 with TRBJ2-1, with D perhaps TRBD1 or TRBD2 (6 bases each). The CDR3 length is 15 residues. The V and J ends lost 4 bases and 6 bases respectively, with 19 bases between them. Germline CDR1 is SQVTM and CDR2 is ANQGSEA.

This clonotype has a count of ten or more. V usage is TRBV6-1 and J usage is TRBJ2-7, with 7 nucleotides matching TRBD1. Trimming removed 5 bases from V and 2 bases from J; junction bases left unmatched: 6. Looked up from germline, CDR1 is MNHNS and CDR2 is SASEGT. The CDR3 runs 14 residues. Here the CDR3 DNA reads TGTGCCAGCAGTAGCCAGACAGGGACCTACGAGCAGTACGTC. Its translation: CASSSQTGTYEQYV.

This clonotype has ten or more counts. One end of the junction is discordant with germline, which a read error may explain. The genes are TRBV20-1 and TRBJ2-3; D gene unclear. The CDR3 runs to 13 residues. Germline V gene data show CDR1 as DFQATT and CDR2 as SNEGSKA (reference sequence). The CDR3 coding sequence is TGCAGTGCTAGAGGGCCAGCCACAAATACGCAGTATTTT. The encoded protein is CSARGPATNTQYF.

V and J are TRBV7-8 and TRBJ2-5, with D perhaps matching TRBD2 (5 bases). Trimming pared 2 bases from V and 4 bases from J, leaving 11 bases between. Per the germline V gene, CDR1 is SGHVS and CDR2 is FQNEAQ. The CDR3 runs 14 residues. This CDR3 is CASSLLGRGETQYF. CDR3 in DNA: TGTGCCAGCAGCTTACTGGGCCGGGGAGAGACCCAGTACTTC.

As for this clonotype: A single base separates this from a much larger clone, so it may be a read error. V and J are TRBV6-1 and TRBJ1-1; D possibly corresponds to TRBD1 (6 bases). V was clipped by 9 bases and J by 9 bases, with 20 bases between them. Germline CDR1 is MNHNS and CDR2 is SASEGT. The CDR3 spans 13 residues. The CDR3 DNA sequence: TGTGCCAGTACCCAGGGGCGTTGGACTAAAGCTTTCTTT. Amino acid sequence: CASTQGRWTKAFF.

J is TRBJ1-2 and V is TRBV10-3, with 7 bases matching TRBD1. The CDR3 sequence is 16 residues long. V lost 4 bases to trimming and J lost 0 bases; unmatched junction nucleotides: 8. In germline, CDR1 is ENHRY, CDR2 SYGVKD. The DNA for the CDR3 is TGTGCCATCAGTGCGGGACAGAAGGCCGCTAACTATGGCTACACCTTC. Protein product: CAISAGQKAANYGYTF.